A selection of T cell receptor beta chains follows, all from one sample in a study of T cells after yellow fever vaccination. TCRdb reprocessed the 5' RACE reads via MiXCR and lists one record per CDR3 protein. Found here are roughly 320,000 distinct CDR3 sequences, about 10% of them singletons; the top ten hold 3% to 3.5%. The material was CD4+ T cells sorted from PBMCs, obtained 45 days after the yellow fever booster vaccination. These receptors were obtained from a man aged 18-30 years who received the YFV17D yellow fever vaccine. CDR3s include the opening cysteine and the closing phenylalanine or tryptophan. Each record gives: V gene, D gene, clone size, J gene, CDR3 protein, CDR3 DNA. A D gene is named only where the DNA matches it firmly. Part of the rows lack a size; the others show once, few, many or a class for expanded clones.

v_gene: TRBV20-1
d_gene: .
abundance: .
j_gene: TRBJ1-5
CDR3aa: CSARDWRQGNQPQHF
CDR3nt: TGCAGTGCTAGAGATTGGCGGCAGGGAAATCAGCCCCAGCATTTT

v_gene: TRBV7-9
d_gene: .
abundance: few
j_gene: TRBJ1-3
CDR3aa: CASSLDTGLGNTIYF
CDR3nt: TGTGCCAGCAGCTTAGATACAGGGCTAGGAAACACCATATATTTT

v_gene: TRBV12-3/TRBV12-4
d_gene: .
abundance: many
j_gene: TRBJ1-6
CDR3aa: CASSLLGPGNSPLHF
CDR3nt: TGTGCCAGCAGCCTTTTGGGACCCGGTAATTCACCCCTCCACTTT

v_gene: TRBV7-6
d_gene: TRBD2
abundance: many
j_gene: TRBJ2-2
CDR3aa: CASSPRGGVNTGELFF
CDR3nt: TGTGCCAGCAGCCCCCGGGGGGGGGTGAACACCGGGGAGCTGTTTTTT

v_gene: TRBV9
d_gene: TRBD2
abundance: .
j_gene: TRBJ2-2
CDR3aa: CASSPQAGATGELFF
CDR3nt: TGTGCCAGCAGCCCCCAAGCGGGGGCCACCGGGGAGCTGTTTTTT

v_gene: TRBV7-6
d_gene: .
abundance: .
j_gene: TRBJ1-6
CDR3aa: CASSFAGFSFSPLHF
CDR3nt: TGTGCCAGCAGCTTTGCGGGGTTTTCATTTTCACCCCTCCACTTT

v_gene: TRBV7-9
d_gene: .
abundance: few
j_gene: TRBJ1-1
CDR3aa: CASSREPGQGEAFF
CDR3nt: TGTGCCAGCAGTCGCGAGCCAGGGCAGGGTGAAGCTTTCTTT

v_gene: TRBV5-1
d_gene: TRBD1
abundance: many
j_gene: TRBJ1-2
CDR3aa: CASSPGQGNYGYTF
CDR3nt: TGTGCCAGCAGCCCCGGACAGGGGAACTATGGCTACACCTTC

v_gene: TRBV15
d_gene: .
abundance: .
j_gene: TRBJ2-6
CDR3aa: CATSSPVRRESSGANVLTF
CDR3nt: TGTGCCACCAGCAGCCCAGTCCGTCGGGAGAGCTCTGGGGCCAACGTCCTGACTTTC

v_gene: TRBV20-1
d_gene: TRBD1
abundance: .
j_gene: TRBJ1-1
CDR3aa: CSDGRTGKTEAFF
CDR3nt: TGCAGTGACGGGCGGACAGGGAAGACTGAAGCTTTCTTT

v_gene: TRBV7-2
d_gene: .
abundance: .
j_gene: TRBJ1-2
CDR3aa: CASSYGLGDGYTF
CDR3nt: TGTGCCAGCAGCTATGGCCTAGGAGATGGCTACACCTTC

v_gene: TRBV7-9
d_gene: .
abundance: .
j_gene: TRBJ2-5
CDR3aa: CASSLKTWRAQYF
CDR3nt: TGTGCCAGCAGCTTAAAGACCTGGAGGGCCCAGTACTTC

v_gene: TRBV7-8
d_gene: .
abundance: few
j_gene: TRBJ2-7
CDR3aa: CASSLLQGYYEQYF
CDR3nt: TGTGCCAGCAGCTTACTACAGGGCTACTACGAGCAGTACTTC

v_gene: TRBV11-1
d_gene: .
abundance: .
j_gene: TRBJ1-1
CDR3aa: CASRKERGLNTEAFF
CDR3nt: TGTGCCAGCAGGAAGGAAAGGGGACTAAACACTGAAGCTTTCTTT

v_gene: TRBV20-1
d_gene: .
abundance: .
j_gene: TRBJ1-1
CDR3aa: CSARDSRRQTEAFF
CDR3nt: TGCAGTGCTAGAGATTCCAGAAGACAAACTGAAGCTTTCTTT

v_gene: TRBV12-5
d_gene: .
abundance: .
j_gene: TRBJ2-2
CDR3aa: CASGWTVSGTGELFF
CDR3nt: TGTGCTAGTGGCTGGACAGTCTCGGGCACCGGGGAGCTGTTTTTT

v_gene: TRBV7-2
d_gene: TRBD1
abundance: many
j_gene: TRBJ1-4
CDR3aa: CASSYRGLDEKLFF
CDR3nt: TGTGCCAGCAGTTACAGGGGTTTGGACGAAAAACTGTTTTTT